The text below deals with one T cell receptor (beta chain). Its antigen is still unknown. The CDR3 runs to 15 residues. Trimming removed 1 base at V and 5 bases at J, with 14 bases between. Germline assignment: CDR1 SGHRS and CDR2 YFSETQ. The study treated chemo-refractory metastatic non-small-cell lung cancer patients with focal radiation plus ipilimumab CTLA-4 blockade. The protocol was immunoSEQ multiplex PCR, while the TCRdb copy is restricted to in-frame clones and leaves out a portion. The sample includes about 100,000 clones, 83% of them seen just once. This specimen comes from a study of radiotherapy plus CTLA-4 blockade in lung cancer. Overall study findings and caveats: TCR clones from tumors expanded in blood after radiotherapy plus ipilimumab. According to reports, early shifts in blood T cell clones, alongside interferon-beta, forecast response most accurately.

The TCR sequence derives from a human donor with non-small cell lung cancer who had stable disease on radiotherapy plus ipilimumab. The rearrangement joins TRBV5-1 to TRBJ2-3; perhaps TRBD1 as D (5 bases). The material was peripheral blood, obtained from a patient treated with radiotherapy plus ipilimumab. The CDR3 DNA reads TGCGCCAGCAGCTTGACCCCACAGGCGCAAGATACGCAGTATTTT. Translating gives CASSLTPQAQDTQYF.